Following are 2 T cell receptor beta chains from one sample sequenced in a study of T cells in Graves' hyperthyroidism and ophthalmopathy. TCR beta CDR3 regions were amplified from RNA. TCR CDR3 regions were first amplified by RT-PCR with HTBI primers. A single record per CDR3 protein comes from TCRdb applying MiXCR to the multiplex PCR reads. The repertoire includes fewer than 750,000 distinct CDR3 sequences, roughly 14% of them detected once, and approximately 12% sits in the top ten. What was sequenced was blood. The source is a woman aged 45-65 years with Graves' ophthalmopathy.

In its sample, this clonotype was seen a few times. J is TRBJ2-5 and V is TRBV4-1; D gene ambiguous. Germline V gene sequence: CDR1 MGHRA, CDR2 YSYEKL. CDR3 size: 15 residues. V lost 0 bases and J lost 2, with 10 bases in between. The CDR3 reads CASSQDLGKQETQYF. Written as DNA, the CDR3 is TGCGCCAGCAGCCAAGATTTGGGCAAACAAGAGACCCAGTACTTC.

V and J are TRBV9 and TRBJ1-2; no firm D call. CDR1 is SGDLS, CDR2 YYNGEE, per germline. The CDR3 loop spans 15 amino acids. The V and J ends lost 0 bases and 5 bases respectively, with 14 bases between them. As DNA, the CDR3 is TGTGCCAGCAGCGTAGCTGCAGGTCCGGAGTATGGCTACACCTTC. It specifies CASSVAAGPEYGYTF.